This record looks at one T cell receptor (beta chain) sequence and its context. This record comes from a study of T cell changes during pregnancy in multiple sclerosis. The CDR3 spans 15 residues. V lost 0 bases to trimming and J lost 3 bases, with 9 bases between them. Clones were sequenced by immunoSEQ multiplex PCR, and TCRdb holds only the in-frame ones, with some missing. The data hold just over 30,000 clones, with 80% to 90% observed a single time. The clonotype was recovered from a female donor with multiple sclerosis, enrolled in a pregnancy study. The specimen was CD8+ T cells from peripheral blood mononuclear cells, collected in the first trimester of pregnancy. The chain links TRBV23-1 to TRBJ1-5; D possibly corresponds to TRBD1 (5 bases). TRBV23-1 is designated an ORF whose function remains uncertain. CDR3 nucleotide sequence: TGCGCCAGCAGTCAATCCCGGGGGAACAATCAGCCCCAGCATTTT. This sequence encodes CASSQSRGNNQPQHF.